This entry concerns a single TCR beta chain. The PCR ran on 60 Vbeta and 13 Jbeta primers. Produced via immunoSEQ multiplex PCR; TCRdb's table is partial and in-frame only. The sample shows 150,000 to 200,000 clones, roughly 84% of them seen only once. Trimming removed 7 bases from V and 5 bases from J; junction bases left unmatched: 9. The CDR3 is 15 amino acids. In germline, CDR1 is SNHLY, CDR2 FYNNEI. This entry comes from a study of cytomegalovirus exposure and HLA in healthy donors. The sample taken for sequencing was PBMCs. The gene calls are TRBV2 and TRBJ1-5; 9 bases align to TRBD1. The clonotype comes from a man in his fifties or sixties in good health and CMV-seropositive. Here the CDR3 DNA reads TGTGCCAGCACTTGGACAGGGGCAGCGGATCAGCCCCAGCATTTT. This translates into CASTWTGAADQPQHF.